The present entry profiles one TCR beta chain with its context. Its antigen is not known. Trimming left V 4 bases short and J 2 bases short, with 8 bases between. CDR1 MNHNS and CDR2 SASEGT come from the germline V gene. The CDR3 length is 13 residues. Specified treatment: approximately 11-day PBMC culture with coronavirus spike peptide pools or control peptides (ViraFEST assay). Before the COVID-19 pandemic (2011-2018), CD4+ T cells were obtained from the unexposed donor. First, ViraFEST expanded antigen-specific T cells with peptide pools, and next it sequenced the TCRs. The data are from a study of vaccination and CD4 T cells after COVID-19. Study summary: The post-COVID sampling time was a median about 100 days after diagnosis, ranging from 35 to 161. Median time from second vaccine dose to sampling was 72 days (14 to 241). Findings of the study overall: Spike mono-reactivity held for 304 of 307 vaccine-specific clones in convalescent patients.

Cultured CD4+ T-cell DNA underwent Oncomine TCR Beta short-read sequencing. TCRdb called the PCR reads again in MiXCR, with one record for every CDR3 protein. This sample has 4,000 to 5,000 distinct CDR3 sequences, with about 34% found just once. The sample was CD4+ T cells from blood, cultured in vitro. This TCR derives from a human donor in good health. The chain recombines TRBV6-1 with TRBJ1-2; D perhaps matches TRBD1 (6 bases). CDR3 region: CASSGGHNYGYTF. In DNA, the CDR3 is TGTGCCAGCAGTGGGGGACACAACTATGGCTACACCTTC.